This T cell receptor beta chain was found in a study of blood T cells in healthy people across ages. The use of a sample-barcoded 5' primer and a J-beta primer mix characterized a second PCR of 7 to 11 cycles. A template-switch adaptor that had 12 random nucleotides put a tag on each cDNA molecule. Each CDR3 protein gets one entry after TCRdb re-called the 5' RACE reads with MiXCR. The table has hundreds of thousands of distinct CDR3 sequences, roughly 30% seen once; the top ten hold approximately 14%. Study-level points and caveats: Aged donors had fewer naive CD4+ cells and lower diversity than long-lived donors.

Per the germline V gene, CDR1 is DFQATT and CDR2 is SNEGSKA (reference sequence). With 3 bases removed from V and 2 bases from J, the gap between germline ends came to 7 bases. This CDR3 has 12 amino acids. This clonotype was recorded a few times. Its antigen is undetermined. The rearrangement joins TRBV20-1 to TRBJ2-5; no reliable D call. The clonotype was recovered from an elderly woman in good health. Sequencing used blood. For the CDR3, the DNA is TGCAGTGCTAGTCGGAGACAAGAGACCCAGTACTTC. Residues: CSASRRQETQYF.